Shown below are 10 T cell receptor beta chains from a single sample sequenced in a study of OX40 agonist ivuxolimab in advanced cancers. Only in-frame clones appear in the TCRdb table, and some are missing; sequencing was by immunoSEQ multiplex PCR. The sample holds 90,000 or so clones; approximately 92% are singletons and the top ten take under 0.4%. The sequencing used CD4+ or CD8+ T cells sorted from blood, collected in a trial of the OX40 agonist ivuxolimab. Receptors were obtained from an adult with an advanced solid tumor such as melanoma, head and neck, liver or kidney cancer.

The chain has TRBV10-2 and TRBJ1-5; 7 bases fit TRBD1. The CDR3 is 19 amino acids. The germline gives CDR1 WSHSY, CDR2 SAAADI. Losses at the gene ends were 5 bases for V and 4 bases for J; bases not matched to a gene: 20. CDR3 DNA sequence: TGCGCCAGCAGTCGACAGGGTGGGCCGAATAATTTGCTGAATCAGCCCCAGCATTTT. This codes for CASSRQGGPNNLLNQPQHF.

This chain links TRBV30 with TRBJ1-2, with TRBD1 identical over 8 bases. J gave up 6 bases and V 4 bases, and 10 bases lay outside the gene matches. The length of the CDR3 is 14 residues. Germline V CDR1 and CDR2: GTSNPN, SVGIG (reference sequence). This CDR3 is CAWISDRVRHGYTF. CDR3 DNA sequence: TGTGCCTGGATTTCGGACAGGGTTAGGCATGGCTACACCTTC.

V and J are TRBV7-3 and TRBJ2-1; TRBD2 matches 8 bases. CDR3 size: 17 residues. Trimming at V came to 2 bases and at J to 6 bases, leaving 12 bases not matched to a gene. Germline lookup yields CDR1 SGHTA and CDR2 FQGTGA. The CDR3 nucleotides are TGTGCCAGCAGCTTATCCAGCGGGGGCGACGTTAGCAATGAGCAGTTCTTC. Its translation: CASSLSSGGDVSNEQFF.

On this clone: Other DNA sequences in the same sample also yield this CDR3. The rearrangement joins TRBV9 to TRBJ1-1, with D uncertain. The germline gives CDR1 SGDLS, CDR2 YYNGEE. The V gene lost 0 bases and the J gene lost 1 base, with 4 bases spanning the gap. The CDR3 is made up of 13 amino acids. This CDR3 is CASSVGPNTEAFF. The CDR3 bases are TGTGCCAGCAGCGTAGGGCCGAACACTGAAGCTTTCTTT.

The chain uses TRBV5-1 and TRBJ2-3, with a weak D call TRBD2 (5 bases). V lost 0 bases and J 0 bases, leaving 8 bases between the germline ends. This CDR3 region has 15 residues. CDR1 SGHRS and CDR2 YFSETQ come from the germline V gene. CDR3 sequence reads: CASSLAPGSTDTQYF. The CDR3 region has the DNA TGCGCCAGCAGCTTGGCTCCGGGAAGCACAGATACGCAGTATTTT.

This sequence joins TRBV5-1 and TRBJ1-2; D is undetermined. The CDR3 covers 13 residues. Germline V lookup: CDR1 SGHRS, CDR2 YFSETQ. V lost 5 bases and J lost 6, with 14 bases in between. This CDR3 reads CASRVSGPDGYTF. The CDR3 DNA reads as TGCGCCAGCAGGGTCTCCGGACCGGATGGCTACACCTTC.

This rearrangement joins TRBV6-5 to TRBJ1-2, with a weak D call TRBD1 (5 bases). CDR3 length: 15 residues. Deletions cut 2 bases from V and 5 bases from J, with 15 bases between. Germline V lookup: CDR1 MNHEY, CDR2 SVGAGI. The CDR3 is CASSYTPTEPYGYTF. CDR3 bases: TGTGCCAGCAGTTACACGCCGACAGAGCCGTATGGCTACACCTTC.

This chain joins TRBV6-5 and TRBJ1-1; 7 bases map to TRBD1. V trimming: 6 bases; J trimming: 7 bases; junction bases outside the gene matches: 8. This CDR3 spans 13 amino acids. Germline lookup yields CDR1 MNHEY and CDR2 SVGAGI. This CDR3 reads CASRTEGAGEAFF. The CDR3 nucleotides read TGTGCCAGCAGGACAGAGGGGGCGGGTGAAGCTTTCTTT.

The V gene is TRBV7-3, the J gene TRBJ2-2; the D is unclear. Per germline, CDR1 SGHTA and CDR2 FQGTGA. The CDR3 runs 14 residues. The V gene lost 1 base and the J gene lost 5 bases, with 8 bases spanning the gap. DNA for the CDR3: TGTGCCAGCAGCTTAAACAGAGGAACCGGGGAGCTGTTTTTT. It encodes CASSLNRGTGELFF.

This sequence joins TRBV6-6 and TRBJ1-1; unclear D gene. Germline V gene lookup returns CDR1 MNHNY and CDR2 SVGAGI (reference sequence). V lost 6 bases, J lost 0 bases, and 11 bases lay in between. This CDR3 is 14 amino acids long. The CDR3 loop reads CASSPTTVNTEAFF. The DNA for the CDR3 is TGTGCCAGCAGCCCTACCACAGTGAACACTGAAGCTTTCTTT.